This T cell receptor beta chain stems from a study of regulatory T cells in long-lasting Graves disease. According to the study, TCR beta libraries were built with iRepertoire HTBI primers and CDR3-region Arm-PCR. TCRdb processed the multiplex PCR reads anew with MiXCR; each CDR3 protein has one entry. The sample consists of roughly 440,000 distinct CDR3 sequences, approximately 16% of them appearing once. The CDR3 spans 14 residues. Germline V gene sequence: CDR1 DFQATT, CDR2 SNEGSKA (reference sequence). The V and J ends lost 1 base and 7 bases, in that order; junction bases with no gene match: 6. The time point is: newly diagnosed GD, antithyroid drugs for less than 3 months. PBMCs were the source of the RNA used for TCR sequencing. These same records also appear under a second study, on T cells in Graves' hyperthyroidism and ophthalmopathy.

This specimen was peripheral blood mononuclear cells (PBMCs), taken at new diagnosis, from a patient treated with antithyroid drugs. The V gene is TRBV20-1, the J gene TRBJ2-5, with 10 bases identical to TRBD2. This TCR was recovered from a woman under 30 with Graves disease. The CDR3 DNA sequence: TGCAGTGCTAGAGTTTTATTAGCGGGAGGGACCCAGTACTTC. Translated: CSARVLLAGGTQYF.